Below, 2 T cell receptor beta chains from the same sample are listed, as sequenced in a study of blood T cell repertoires in COVID-19. The table came from immunoSEQ multiplex PCR; TCRdb's copy has only in-frame clones and leaves some out. The sample lists 210,000 or so clones; around 80% were seen once. Sequencing was carried out using peripheral blood. The receptors were gathered from an elderly woman with active or convalescent COVID-19.

The genes are TRBV14 and TRBJ2-2, with 8 bases that match TRBD1. Trimming cost V 4 bases and J 5 bases; bases outside gene matches: 9. This CDR3 has 16 residues. Germline CDR1 and CDR2: SGHDN and FVKESK. The CDR3 region has the DNA TGTGCCAGCAGCCCCCCCCAGGGGGCGAGGACCGGGGAGCTGTTTTTT. Translating it yields CASSPPQGARTGELFF.

This clone was counted at least ten times. J is TRBJ1-5 and V is TRBV19, with D possibly being TRBD1 (5 bases). V was pared by 3 bases and J by 7 bases, with 13 bases between. Germline lookup yields CDR1 LNHDA and CDR2 SQIVND (reference sequence). CDR3 size: 14 residues. The CDR3 spells CASSMWQGYQPQHF. The CDR3 DNA is TGTGCCAGTAGTATGTGGCAGGGTTACCAGCCCCAGCATTTT.